The 21 T cell receptor beta chains below come from one sample, sequenced in a study of shared clonotypes between healthy human individuals. Sequencing used immunoSEQ multiplex PCR; TCRdb keeps in-frame clones, though not all of them. The table records around 1,000,000 clones, about 72% of them present only once. The sample comprised memory CD4+ T cells from PBMCs. Subset in this sample: CD45RA-negative fraction. The receptors derive from a man between 18 and 29 years old in good health. Some clones in this sample may be carry-over from other donors' samples.

The rearrangement uses TRBV5-1 and TRBJ1-2, with a possible D match to TRBD1 (5 bases). With 3 bases removed from V and 0 bases from J, the gap between germline ends came to 12 bases. This CDR3 is 15 amino acids long. Germline V gives CDR1 SGHRS, CDR2 YFSETQ. The CDR3 sequence: CASSWGGTANYGYTF. CDR3 nucleotide sequence: TGCGCCAGCAGCTGGGGAGGGACCGCTAACTATGGCTACACCTTC.

This clone was seen only once. CDR3 sequence: CASSPRLAGGGDTQYF. CDR3 coding DNA: TGTGCCAGCAGCCCCCGACTAGCGGGAGGAGGAGATACGCAGTATTTT. The J gene is TRBJ2-3, the V gene TRBV7-2; TRBD2 matches at 13 bases. CDR1 is SGHTA, CDR2 FQGNSA, per germline. The CDR3 sequence is 16 residues long. Losses at the gene ends were 5 bases for V and 5 bases for J; bases not matched to a gene: 7.

Details on this clone: A much larger clonotype is one base distant, so this may be a read error. The chain has TRBV4-1 and TRBJ1-1; 8 bases align to TRBD1. The germline CDR1 and CDR2 sequences are MGHRA and YSYEKL. CDR3 length: 14 amino acids. The CDR3 reads CATSQKGQDHEAFF. The CDR3 DNA is TGCGCCACCAGCCAAAAGGGACAGGATCATGAAGCTTTCTTT.

The rearrangement uses TRBV19 and TRBJ1-1; D may be TRBD1 (5 bases). CDR1 is LNHDA and CDR2 is SQIVND in the germline V gene (reference sequence). Trimming pared 3 bases from V and 4 bases from J, leaving 9 bases between. The CDR3 loop spans 13 amino acids. The CDR3 DNA sequence: TGTGCCAGTAGTATCTACAGGACCACTGAAGCTTTCTTT. Its translation is CASSIYRTTEAFF.

V and J are TRBV2 and TRBJ1-5; no clear D. The CDR3 has 14 residues. The ends were cut back, 5 bases at V and 6 bases at J, with 14 bases in the middle. CDR1 SNHLY and CDR2 FYNNEI come from the germline V gene. The CDR3 region has the DNA TGTGCCAGCAGTAACCTTAAGTCTATTCAGCCCCAGCATTTT. Residues: CASSNLKSIQPQHF.

There are a few counts of this clone. This chain links TRBV9 with TRBJ2-7; D assignment may be TRBD1 or TRBD2 (7 bases each). The CDR3 has 16 residues. Trimming pared 4 bases from V and 2 bases from J, leaving 19 bases between. Germline loops: CDR1 SGDLS, CDR2 YYNGEE. The CDR3 here is CASSPRQGGRTYEQYF. The CDR3 region has the DNA TGTGCCAGCAGCCCAAGACAGGGAGGGAGGACCTACGAGCAGTACTTC.

V gene TRBV5-1 combines with J gene TRBJ2-6, with D tentatively TRBD2 (5 bases). The germline V and J ends were trimmed by 6 bases and 3 bases, with 13 bases remaining between them. The CDR3 is 15 amino acids. The germline gives CDR1 SGHRS, CDR2 YFSETQ. The CDR3 reads CASNRRGGGANVLTF. CDR3 DNA: TGCGCCAGCAACCGCCGGGGTGGTGGGGCCAACGTCCTGACTTTC.

This rearrangement joins TRBV7-9 to TRBJ1-1; D is perhaps TRBD1 (6 bases). Trimming removed 2 bases from V and 8 bases from J, with 12 bases in between. CDR3 size: 13 residues. CDR1 and CDR2 from the germline V gene are SEHNR and FQNEAQ (reference sequence). CDR3 sequence: CASSLNAGTEAFF. CDR3 in DNA: TGTGCCAGCAGCTTAAACGCAGGGACAGAAGCTTTCTTT.

The J gene is TRBJ1-1, the V gene TRBV6-1; D not resolved. There are 13 residues in the CDR3. Germline V gene lookup returns CDR1 MNHNS and CDR2 SASEGT. Deletions cut 3 bases from V and 8 bases from J, with 13 bases between. This chain's CDR3 is CASSDRGAGEAFF. In nucleotides, the CDR3 is TGTGCCAGCAGTGATCGGGGAGCGGGGGAAGCTTTCTTT.

The chain has TRBV5-1 and TRBJ1-1; D gene uncertain. The CDR3 spans 15 residues. V lost 2 bases and J lost 4, with 15 bases in between. Germline CDR1 is SGHRS and CDR2 is YFSETQ. CDR3 DNA: TGCGCCAGCAGCTTCCCGGGAGGTGGGAGCACTGAAGCTTTCTTT. This gives the protein CASSFPGGGSTEAFF.

This clone appeared a few times. The CDR3 DNA follows: TGCGCCAGCCGACGGGTACAGAGCTCCTACGAGCAGTACTTC. Amino acid sequence: CASRRVQSSYEQYF. This chain uses TRBV5-1 with TRBJ2-7; D ambiguous. This CDR3 contains 14 residues. V was trimmed by 7 bases and J by 0 bases, leaving 14 bases between them. Germline V gene sequence: CDR1 SGHRS, CDR2 YFSETQ.

This clone was observed a single time. The rearrangement uses TRBV5-4 and TRBJ2-2; 7 bases agree with TRBD1. Trimming at V came to 4 bases and at J to 3 bases, leaving 9 bases not matched to a gene. Germline V gene lookup returns CDR1 SGHNT and CDR2 YYREEE (reference sequence). The CDR3 length is 16 residues. CDR3 in amino acids: CASSQGQGVYTGELFF. In DNA form, the CDR3 reads TGTGCCAGCAGCCAAGGGCAGGGGGTGTACACCGGGGAGCTGTTTTTT.

V usage is TRBV28 and J usage is TRBJ2-2, with 10 bases aligning to TRBD1. The CDR3 is made up of 16 amino acids. Trimming cost V 4 bases and J 8 bases; bases outside gene matches: 10. Germline values: CDR1 MDHEN, CDR2 SYDVKM. The chain's CDR3 is CASSSPGTGVRGELFF. CDR3 in DNA: TGTGCCAGCAGTTCGCCCGGGACAGGGGTTAGGGGGGAGCTGTTTTTT.

The gene calls are TRBV5-4 and TRBJ1-1; weak D call: TRBD1 (5 bases). The CDR3 runs to 15 residues. Trimming took off 0 bases at V and 1 base at J, with 10 bases between the two ends. The germline CDR1 and CDR2 sequences are SGHNT and YYREEE (reference sequence). Written as DNA, the CDR3 is TGTGCCAGCAGCTTGGTTGGGACGGCGAACACTGAAGCTTTCTTT. Residues: CASSLVGTANTEAFF.

The V gene is TRBV4-2, the J gene TRBJ2-3; 13 positions agree with TRBD2. Trimming took 3 bases from V and 9 from J; bases not matched to a gene: 3. CDR1 and CDR2 from the germline V gene are LGHNA and YNFKEQ. This CDR3 comprises 14 residues. The CDR3 bases are TGTGCCAGCAGCCATGGACTAGCGGGGGAAACGCAGTATTTT. It codes for CASSHGLAGETQYF.

The chain combines TRBV25-1 with TRBJ1-5; D is undetermined. V was clipped by 7 bases and J by 4 bases, with 11 bases between them. The CDR3 has 13 residues. Per germline, CDR1 MGHDK and CDR2 SYGVNS. The CDR3 DNA reads as TGTGCCAGCAAAGGGCTCGCAAATCAGCCCCAGCATTTT. It yields the protein CASKGLANQPQHF.

This clone was detected many times. The rearrangement joins TRBV29-1 to TRBJ2-1; D possibly corresponds to TRBD1 (6 bases). V dropped 4 bases and J dropped 3 bases, with 13 bases sitting between them. CDR3 length: 14 amino acids. Germline CDR1 SQVTM, CDR2 ANQGSEA. The CDR3: CSVGRGWNYNEQFF. CDR3 sequence (DNA): TGCAGCGTTGGTAGGGGGTGGAACTACAATGAGCAGTTCTTC.

The gene calls are TRBV7-9 and TRBJ2-1, with 12 nucleotides matching TRBD1. The trim removed 5 bases at V and 7 bases at J, leaving 6 bases unmatched. This CDR3 has 15 amino acids. Per the germline V gene, CDR1 is SEHNR and CDR2 is FQNEAQ (reference sequence). CDR3 nucleotide sequence: TGTGCCAGCAGCCGGGGACAGGGGGCGCGTAATGAGCAGTTCTTC. It is translated as CASSRGQGARNEQFF.

This clone was observed a few times. This chain connects TRBV13 to TRBJ2-1; TRBD2 matches at 8 bases. The CDR3 length is 15 residues. J lost 9 bases, V lost 4 bases, and 11 bases had no gene match. The germline V gene encodes CDR1 PRHDT and CDR2 FYEKMQ (reference sequence). The CDR3 DNA follows: TGTGCCAGCAGCTCGGGACTAGTGGCTCTCCGTGAGCAGTTCTTC. It yields the protein CASSSGLVALREQFF.

The V gene is TRBV6-6, the J gene TRBJ2-6; D ambiguous. The CDR3 sequence is 16 residues long. Between the trimmed V and J ends, which lost 3 bases and 0 bases, there was a span of 9 bases. Germline assignment: CDR1 MNHNY and CDR2 SVGAGI (reference sequence). CDR3 region: CASSYLRSSGANVLTF. The CDR3 nucleotides are TGTGCCAGCAGTTATTTACGGAGCTCTGGGGCCAACGTCCTGACTTTC.

The gene calls are TRBV7-2 and TRBJ2-7; D is undetermined. CDR3 size: 15 residues. Germline CDR1 reads SGHTA; CDR2 reads FQGNSA. The ends were cut back, 1 base at V and 0 bases at J, with 10 bases in the middle. The CDR3 bases are TGTGCCAGCAGCTTAGATTCTACCAGCTCCTACGAGCAGTACTTC. Its translation: CASSLDSTSSYEQYF.